The 3 T cell receptor beta chains below were found in one sample sequenced in a study of OX40 agonist ivuxolimab in advanced cancers. This table comes from immunoSEQ multiplex PCR, and its TCRdb copy is limited to in-frame clones, with some not included. The table lists roughly 53,000 clones, approximately 91% of them singletons. This specimen consisted of CD4+ or CD8+ T cells sorted from blood, obtained in a trial of the OX40 agonist ivuxolimab. The source of these receptors is an adult with an advanced solid tumor such as melanoma, head and neck, liver or kidney cancer.

The sample holds a few counts of this clone. The chain combines TRBV15 with TRBJ2-1, with D perhaps TRBD2 (6 bases). Germline values: CDR1 LNHNV, CDR2 YYDKDF (reference sequence). V was trimmed by 1 base and J by 6 bases, leaving 13 bases between them. This CDR3 has 15 amino acids. The CDR3 sequence is CATSRVSGEGNEQFF. In DNA form, the CDR3 reads TGTGCCACCAGCAGAGTCTCGGGAGAGGGCAATGAGCAGTTCTTC. The variable domain in full, completed from reference TRBV15 and TRBJ2-1, reads DAMVIQNPRYQVTQFGKPVTLSCSQTLNHNVMYWYQQKSSQAPKLLFHYYDKDFNNEADTPDNFQSRRPNTSFCFLDIRSPGLGDTAMYLCATSRVSGEGNEQFFGPGTRLTVL.

The CDR3 nucleotides are TGTGCCAGTAGTATAGTGGCAGCCTACGAGCAGTACTTC. Encoded protein: CASSIVAAYEQYF. V and J are TRBV19 and TRBJ2-7, with unresolved D. V was trimmed by 1 base and J by 2 bases, leaving 6 bases between them. The CDR3 loop spans 13 amino acids. From germline, CDR1 is LNHDA and CDR2 SQIVND (reference sequence).

This sequence joins TRBV18 and TRBJ2-1; tentatively, D is TRBD1 or TRBD2 (5 bases each). CDR1 is KGHSH, CDR2 LQKENI, per germline. The CDR3 is 14 amino acids. The V end was cut by 2 bases, the J end by 0 bases, with 5 bases between. CDR3 region: CASSPGTSYNEQFF. DNA of the CDR3: TGTGCCAGCTCACCAGGGACCTCCTACAATGAGCAGTTCTTC.